This TCR beta chain derives from a study of tumor-infiltrating lymphocytes in primary liver carcinoma (dated by TCRdb to about 2017). Regarding the study in general: Surgical resection was performed in China between November 2015 and March 2016 on several patients with histopathologically diagnosed primary liver carcinoma. Of the five patients, three men and two women aged 30 to 69 years, four had hepatocellular carcinoma and one had combined HCC and intrahepatic cholangiocarcinoma. The tumors of the five patients were staged as T1-T3 N0M0, with maximum diameters ranging from about 4 to 10 cm. Each sample produced roughly 3.65 to 8 million productive TCRbeta reads, and read depth showed no significant difference between tissue types. TCRbeta repertoire sequencing, expression microarrays and whole-exome sequencing were combined in the study across five regions of each liver tumor, with adjacent normal tissue and blood also included. A total of 35 or so specimens from 5 patients went through TCRbeta repertoire sequencing, namely 25 tumor regions, 5 adjacent noncancerous liver tissues and 5 peripheral blood samples. Reproducibility between technical replicate repertoires was high, with correlation coefficients above 0.98 and mean shared-clone rates approximately 0.9. Study-level results and caveats: Only the TCR beta chain was sequenced, which likely underestimates true repertoire diversity because unpaired alpha chains were not captured. The top 250 clones made up a significantly larger repertoire fraction in tumors than in blood (p = 0.039). Repertoire overlap was higher between tumor regions (mean about 36%) than tumor-adjacent (around 17%) or tumor-blood (approximately 14%) pairs, consistent with antigen-driven expansion. Because the samples were bulk and unsorted, CD4+ and CD8+ T cell repertoires could not be compared. Only 4 or 5 patients were included in the study, and the authors note that the findings should be validated in a larger study.

V loses 5 bases, J loses 9 bases, and the germline ends lie 17 bases apart. The CDR3 covers 15 residues, taking in both the cysteine and the phenylalanine. The CDR3 DNA has 45 bases and is translated from base 1. The germline V gene encodes CDR1 LGHNA and CDR2 YNFKEQ. Starting from approximately 0.5 ug total RNA, TCRbeta-specific cDNA was produced by reverse transcription with a constant-region primer and ProtoScript II reverse transcriptase. Construction of the TCRbeta libraries relied on three nested rounds of multiplex PCR, following a slightly modified ARM-PCR procedure. Multiplex TRBV1-TRBV30 forward primers and a Cbeta reverse primer were used in the first two PCR rounds, each of which was run for around 9 cycles. Sample barcodes and Illumina adapters were added in a final 25-cycle PCR using Deep VentR polymerase. Before sequencing, amplicons of 200-500 bp were purified from gel using a QIAquick gel extraction kit. An Illumina HiSeq 2500 was used to sequence the TCRbeta amplicons, generating 250-bp paired-end reads. As for the original processing: To recover full CDR3 sequences, reads were quality-trimmed using Trimmomatic v0.33 and paired reads were then merged using FLASH v1.2.11. V, D and J germline segments were assigned to the rearranged TCRbeta sequences using MiGEC v1.2.1b. Clonotype statistics and Shannon-Wiener diversity indices were computed with VDJtools v1.0.0. To reduce sampling bias, subsequent analyses other than the diversity analysis used only the 250 most abundant clonotypes in each sample. TCRdb passed the public sequencing reads through fastp at Q25 and MiXCR, retaining productive beta sequences. Entries are consolidated by CDR3 protein sequence, retaining the most common genes and DNA. These V and J calls originate from TCRdb's pipeline instead of the authors' own analysis. This sample gives 320,000 or so distinct CDR3 sequences in total; 65% of them show up just once. The ten largest account for roughly 9% of the sample.

RNA from unsorted whole blood was extracted with TRIzol reagent, and germline DNA was obtained with the DNeasy Blood & Tissue kit. At the time of sampling, the patients had chronic HBV infection and had not received any treatment. Before surgery, roughly 4.2 milliliters of peripheral blood were drawn into K2EDTA tubes. A note on this clonotype: Its antigen remains unidentified. Being one base from a much bigger clone, this may be a read error.

The rearrangement combines TRBV4-2 with TRBJ1-6; the D segment could be TRBD1, given 6 matching bases. The source material was peripheral blood. The receptor's source is a man in his forties or fifties with primary liver carcinoma and hepatitis B virus infection. The CDR3 region has the sequence CASSIGTTRGSPLHF. The nucleotide sequence is TGTGCCAGCAGCATAGGCACTACCAGGGGTTCACCCCTCCACTTT.